This TCR beta chain was documented in a study of Tregs in tolerant kidney transplant recipients. Overall study: Related graft donors supplied nonmyeloablative bone marrow transplants, and mixed chimerism was transient.

Study-wide findings and caveats: Activated donor B cell expansion appeared to reveal the most relevant donor-specific TCRbeta repertoire. Validation in larger populations is needed because few patients were studied. Antigen-driven expansion was suggested because donor-specific Tregs expanded more than all Tregs in tolerant patients.

Libraries were prepared by immunoSEQ multiplex PCR; TCRdb keeps only in-frame clonotypes and omits some of them. The sample lists more than 75,000 clones, 80% to 95% occurring once. Looked up from germline, CDR1 is MDHEN and CDR2 is SYDVKM. There are 14 residues in the CDR3. Trimming at V came to 7 bases and at J to 8 bases, leaving 13 bases not matched to a gene. With respect to this clone: Its antigen is still unknown.

The sample consisted of CD4+ T cells from blood, taken before the transplant. The chain employs TRBV28 and TRBJ1-2; 7 nucleotides line up with TRBD1. The origin of this receptor is a human donor who received a combined kidney and bone marrow transplant. CDR3: CASTPSGGPVGYTF. The CDR3 DNA follows: TGTGCCAGCACACCTTCAGGGGGGCCGGTGGGCTACACCTTC.